Shown below are 20 T cell receptor beta chains from a single sample sequenced in a study of T cells in Graves' hyperthyroidism and ophthalmopathy. It was RNA transcripts that yielded the amplified TCR beta CDR3 regions. A set of HTBI primers served as the primers for a first-round RT-PCR of the TCR CDR3. Each CDR3 protein gets one entry after TCRdb re-called the multiplex PCR reads with MiXCR. The sample carries about 250,000 distinct CDR3 sequences, approximately 23% recorded once. Material: blood. These receptors were collected from a woman aged 40 to 55 with Graves' ophthalmopathy.

This clonotype was observed a few times. A much larger clone differs by one base, so this may be a read error. The chain is built from TRBV30 and TRBJ1-2; D remains ambiguous. V lost 0 bases and J 10 bases, leaving 18 bases between the germline ends. CDR3 length: 14 amino acids. Germline-derived CDR1 and CDR2 are GTSNPN and SVGIG (reference sequence). The CDR3 sequence: CAWSVVSGRLDYTF. CDR3 bases: TGTGCCTGGAGTGTAGTTTCCGGTCGGCTGGACTACACCTTC.

This clonotype is a singleton in its sample. V is TRBV7-2 and J is TRBJ2-7, with no clear D. V lost 7 bases to trimming and J lost 3 bases, with 13 bases between them. This CDR3 spans 13 amino acids. The germline gives CDR1 SGHTA, CDR2 FQGNSA. The CDR3 nucleotides are TGTGCCAGCACCAAGAGGATCAACTACGAGCAGTACTTC. Translating it yields CASTKRINYEQYF. Using reference TRBV7-2 and TRBJ2-7 for the parts outside the CDR3, the full variable domain is GAGVSQSPSNKVTEKGKDVELRCDPISGHTALYWYRQSLGQGLEFLIYFQGNSAPDKSGLPSDRFSAERTGGSVSTLTIQRTQQEDSAVYLCASTKRINYEQYFGPGTRLTVT.

This chain joins TRBV7-2 and TRBJ2-5, with 7 bases identical to TRBD2. J gave up 4 bases and V 0 bases, and 8 bases lay outside the gene matches. The CDR3 is made up of 16 amino acids. Germline assignment: CDR1 SGHTA and CDR2 FQGNSA. CDR3 residues: CASSLAGLAEIETQYF. The CDR3 DNA reads TGTGCCAGCAGCTTAGCTGGCCTAGCGGAGATAGAGACCCAGTACTTC. Full variable domain (missing parts from reference TRBV7-2 and TRBJ2-5): GAGVSQSPSNKVTEKGKDVELRCDPISGHTALYWYRQSLGQGLEFLIYFQGNSAPDKSGLPSDRFSAERTGGSVSTLTIQRTQQEDSAVYLCASSLAGLAEIETQYFGPGTRLLVL.

The J gene is TRBJ2-6, the V gene TRBV6-2 or TRBV6-3, with TRBD1 matching 7 bases. V trimming: 6 bases; J trimming: 0 bases; junction bases outside the gene matches: 8. The CDR3 totals 17 residues. The germline gives CDR1 MNHEY, CDR2 SVGEGT. In DNA, the CDR3 is TGTGCCAGCAGCGGGACAGCCCTAAGCTCTGGGGCCAACGTCCTGACTTTC. Amino acids: CASSGTALSSGANVLTF.

This clonotype has a count of ten or more. This chain uses TRBV14 with TRBJ1-6, with D uncertain. The CDR3 spans 14 residues. The germline V gene encodes CDR1 SGHDN and CDR2 FVKESK. V was cut by 0 bases and J by 6 bases, with 6 bases left in between. CDR3 loop: CASSQEIRNSPLHF. The CDR3 DNA reads TGTGCCAGCAGCCAAGAAATCCGTAATTCACCCCTCCACTTT.

This clonotype was seen ten or more times. V is TRBV7-2 and J is TRBJ1-2; a possible D gene is TRBD1 (6 bases). Germline CDR1 reads SGHTA; CDR2 reads FQGNSA. V lost 5 bases, J lost 4 bases, and 20 bases lay in between. The CDR3 consists of 16 residues. CDR3 amino acids: CASSPYIGQTGYGYTF. CDR3 bases: TGTGCCAGCAGCCCCTACATAGGACAGACAGGCTATGGCTACACCTTC. Filled out from reference TRBV7-2 and TRBJ1-2, the complete variable domain reads GAGVSQSPSNKVTEKGKDVELRCDPISGHTALYWYRQSLGQGLEFLIYFQGNSAPDKSGLPSDRFSAERTGGSVSTLTIQRTQQEDSAVYLCASSPYIGQTGYGYTFGSGTRLTVV.

The genes are TRBV12-5 and TRBJ1-1; 8 bases align to TRBD1. This CDR3 spans 14 amino acids. Germline CDR1 is LGHNT and CDR2 is FRNRAP. V was pared by 5 bases and J by 6 bases, with 8 bases of the junction left unmatched. The CDR3 here is CASGIPQGGAEAFF. CDR3 DNA: TGTGCTAGTGGTATTCCACAGGGGGGTGCTGAAGCTTTCTTT.

The V call is TRBV10-2, the J call TRBJ1-1; D is unresolved. This CDR3 is 15 amino acids long. V lost 10 bases, J lost 3 bases, and 21 bases lay in between. The germline gives CDR1 WSHSY, CDR2 SAAADI. DNA of the CDR3: TGCGCCACACGGGCCGGAGGGAATTGGGACACTGAAGCTTTCTTT. It codes for CATRAGGNWDTEAFF.

This clonotype was seen at least ten times. This chain uses TRBV12-3 or TRBV12-4 with TRBJ1-2; D is perhaps TRBD1 (5 bases). V lost 2 bases to trimming and J lost 4 bases, with 17 bases between them. This CDR3 spans 16 amino acids. CDR3 sequence reads: CASSLSQGFLGYGYTF. Written as DNA, the CDR3 is TGTGCCAGCAGTTTATCGCAGGGCTTCCTCGGCTATGGCTACACCTTC.

This clonotype has ten or more counts. This chain joins TRBV6-1 and TRBJ2-7, with no clear D. Germline CDR1 is MNHNS and CDR2 is SASEGT. The CDR3 totals 13 residues. V gave up 2 bases and J gave up 2 bases, with 7 bases separating them. CDR3 nucleotides: TGTGCCAGCAGTGAACGGGCCCCCTACGAGCAGTACTTC. This codes for CASSERAPYEQYF.

This clonotype was seen at least ten times. This chain links TRBV18 with TRBJ2-6; D uncertain. This CDR3 has 14 amino acids. CDR1 and CDR2 (germline): KGHSH, LQKENI. The V end was cut by 0 bases, the J end by 4 bases, with 4 bases between. The CDR3 nucleotides are TGTGCCAGCTCACCACCTCCCGGGGCCAACGTCCTGACTTTC. Translating it yields CASSPPPGANVLTF.

There are many counts of this clonotype. The chain joins TRBV29-1 to TRBJ2-6; D gene unclear. V lost 6 bases and J lost 1, with 4 bases in between. CDR3 size: 12 residues. Looked up from germline, CDR1 is SQVTM and CDR2 is ANQGSEA. CDR3 loop: CSVGSGANVLTF. CDR3 bases: TGCAGCGTGGGTTCTGGGGCCAACGTCCTGACTTTC. The whole variable domain, filled in from reference TRBV29-1 and TRBJ2-6, reads SAVISQKPSRDICQRGTSLTIQCQVDSQVTMMFWYRQQPGQSLTLIATANQGSEATYESGFVIDKFPISRPNLTFSTLTVSNMSPEDSSIYLCSVGSGANVLTFGAGSRLTVL.

This clonotype was counted at least ten times. V and J are TRBV7-2 and TRBJ2-7; D may match TRBD1 or TRBD2 (5 bases each). V lost 3 bases, J lost 1 base, and 13 bases lay in between. The CDR3 has 15 amino acids. From germline, CDR1 is SGHTA and CDR2 FQGNSA. The CDR3 spells CASSFAGTGSYEQYF. CDR3 coding DNA: TGTGCCAGCAGCTTCGCCGGGACGGGATCCTACGAGCAGTACTTC.

This clonotype was observed once. The chain employs TRBV2 and TRBJ2-7; 7 bases map to TRBD1. With 8 bases clipped from V and 5 bases from J, the junction kept 15 bases outside the gene matches. CDR1 and CDR2 (germline): SNHLY, FYNNEI. This CDR3 contains 15 residues. CDR3 coding DNA: TGTGCCAGCGAGGATTTGGGAGACAGGGAGAACGAGCAGTACTTC. This codes for CASEDLGDRENEQYF.

This chain joins TRBV11-2 and TRBJ1-2; D is perhaps TRBD1 (6 bases). The CDR3 length is 13 residues. V was trimmed by 1 base and J by 7 bases, leaving 10 bases between them. CDR1 and CDR2 from the germline V gene are SGHAT and FQNNGV. CDR3 sequence: CASSLGQVRGYTF. DNA for the CDR3: TGTGCCAGCAGCTTAGGACAGGTTCGTGGCTACACCTTC.

The V call is TRBV5-5, the J call TRBJ2-7, with D uncertain. Trimming stripped 5 bases from V and 13 bases from J, with 28 bases between. CDR3 size: 15 residues. Germline CDR1 is SGHKS and CDR2 is YYEKEE (reference sequence). This CDR3 reads CASRNPGTQSVNVYF. CDR3 coding DNA: TGTGCCAGCAGAAACCCTGGAACTCAATCGGTCAATGTCTACTTC.

This chain uses TRBV3-1 with TRBJ2-7, with 10 bases aligning to TRBD2. Trimming cost V 4 bases and J 2 bases; bases outside gene matches: 5. In germline, CDR1 is LGHDT, CDR2 YNNKEL (reference sequence). This CDR3 comprises 15 residues. This CDR3 reads CASSLSGTSAYEQYF. The CDR3 DNA sequence: TGTGCCAGCAGCCTTTCCGGGACTAGCGCCTACGAGCAGTACTTC.

This clonotype has at least ten counts. The rearrangement uses TRBV6-1 and TRBJ1-2; D uncertain. Germline V lookup: CDR1 MNHNS, CDR2 SASEGT. V lost 4 bases and J 1 base, leaving 10 bases between the germline ends. The CDR3 is 14 residues long. The CDR3 loop is CASSVRVDNYGYTF. The CDR3 DNA reads as TGTGCCAGCAGTGTTAGGGTAGATAACTATGGCTACACCTTC.

Ten or more counts support this clonotype. The chain links TRBV5-1 to TRBJ1-1; D is undetermined. The CDR3 extends over 14 amino acids. Germline CDR1 is SGHRS and CDR2 is YFSETQ. The V and J ends lost 7 bases and 0 bases respectively, with 13 bases between them. The chain's CDR3 is CASGYGNMNTEAFF. In DNA form, the CDR3 reads TGCGCCAGCGGGTATGGCAATATGAACACTGAAGCTTTCTTT.

In its sample, this clonotype was seen many times. The chain is built from TRBV5-1 and TRBJ2-2; 7 nucleotides match TRBD1. The V and J ends lost 3 bases and 4 bases, in that order; junction bases with no gene match: 6. The CDR3 covers 15 residues. From germline, CDR1 is SGHRS and CDR2 YFSETQ. The CDR3, as DNA: TGCGCCAGCAGCTACAGGGGTTTGGGCACCGGGGAGCTGTTTTTT. Translated, it gives CASSYRGLGTGELFF.